This paragraph covers one T cell receptor beta chain sequence. Its cognate antigen is unknown. The entry originates in a study of T cell responses to AZD1222 COVID-19 vaccine. CDR1 is MDHEN, CDR2 SYDVKM, per germline. V shed 5 bases and J shed 0 bases, with 7 bases lying between them. The CDR3 contains 14 residues. Broader study findings: The span of vaccine-associated CD4 TCRs extended across spike, with dominance at 160-218 and 743-854. Baseline seropositivity characterized only six AZD1222 recipients.

The table came from immunoSEQ multiplex PCR; TCRdb's copy has only in-frame clones and leaves some out. The sample shows roughly 200,000 clones, approximately 90% of them seen only once. The sample here was peripheral blood, taken 28 days after the second AZD1222 dose. The receptor was derived from an adult who received the AZD1222 COVID-19 vaccine. The rearrangement joins TRBV28 to TRBJ1-4; D perhaps matches TRBD1 (5 bases). CDR3 DNA: TGTGCCAGCAGTAGGGGCTCAACTAATGAAAAACTGTTTTTT. Translation gives CASSRGSTNEKLFF.